The 3 T cell receptor beta chains given below trace back to one sample, sequenced in a study of blood T cell repertoires in COVID-19. Libraries were prepared by immunoSEQ multiplex PCR; TCRdb keeps only in-frame clonotypes and omits some of them. This table holds almost 250,000 clones, 86% found once. Sequenced sample: peripheral blood. Every receptor here comes from an older woman who had recovered from COVID-19.

The V call is TRBV5-1, the J call TRBJ1-1; 10 nucleotides align to TRBD1. The CDR3 covers 15 residues. The germline V gene has CDR1 SGHRS and CDR2 YFSETQ. V dropped 3 bases and J dropped 7; count of bases not matched to a gene: 9. In DNA, the CDR3 is TGCGCCAGCAGCTCGGACAGGGGGGGAAGAAATGAAGCTTTCTTT. Residues: CASSSDRGGRNEAFF.

The chain uses TRBV28 and TRBJ2-3; tentatively, D is TRBD1 (6 bases). This CDR3 contains 18 residues. V shed 3 bases and J shed 2 bases, with 21 bases lying between them. Per the germline V gene, CDR1 is MDHEN and CDR2 is SYDVKM. The CDR3 is CASSFPFPSGADTDTQYF. The CDR3 nucleotides read TGTGCCAGCAGTTTCCCCTTTCCTTCAGGGGCCGACACAGATACGCAGTATTTT.

The genes are TRBV7-9 and TRBJ2-1, with 8 nucleotides matching TRBD2. With 1 base clipped from V and 4 bases from J, the junction kept 6 bases outside the gene matches. This CDR3 has 16 residues. CDR1 and CDR2 from the germline V gene are SEHNR and FQNEAQ (reference sequence). The CDR3: CASSLGLAGIYNEQFF. The CDR3, as DNA: TGTGCCAGCAGCTTAGGCTTAGCGGGAATATACAATGAGCAGTTCTTC.